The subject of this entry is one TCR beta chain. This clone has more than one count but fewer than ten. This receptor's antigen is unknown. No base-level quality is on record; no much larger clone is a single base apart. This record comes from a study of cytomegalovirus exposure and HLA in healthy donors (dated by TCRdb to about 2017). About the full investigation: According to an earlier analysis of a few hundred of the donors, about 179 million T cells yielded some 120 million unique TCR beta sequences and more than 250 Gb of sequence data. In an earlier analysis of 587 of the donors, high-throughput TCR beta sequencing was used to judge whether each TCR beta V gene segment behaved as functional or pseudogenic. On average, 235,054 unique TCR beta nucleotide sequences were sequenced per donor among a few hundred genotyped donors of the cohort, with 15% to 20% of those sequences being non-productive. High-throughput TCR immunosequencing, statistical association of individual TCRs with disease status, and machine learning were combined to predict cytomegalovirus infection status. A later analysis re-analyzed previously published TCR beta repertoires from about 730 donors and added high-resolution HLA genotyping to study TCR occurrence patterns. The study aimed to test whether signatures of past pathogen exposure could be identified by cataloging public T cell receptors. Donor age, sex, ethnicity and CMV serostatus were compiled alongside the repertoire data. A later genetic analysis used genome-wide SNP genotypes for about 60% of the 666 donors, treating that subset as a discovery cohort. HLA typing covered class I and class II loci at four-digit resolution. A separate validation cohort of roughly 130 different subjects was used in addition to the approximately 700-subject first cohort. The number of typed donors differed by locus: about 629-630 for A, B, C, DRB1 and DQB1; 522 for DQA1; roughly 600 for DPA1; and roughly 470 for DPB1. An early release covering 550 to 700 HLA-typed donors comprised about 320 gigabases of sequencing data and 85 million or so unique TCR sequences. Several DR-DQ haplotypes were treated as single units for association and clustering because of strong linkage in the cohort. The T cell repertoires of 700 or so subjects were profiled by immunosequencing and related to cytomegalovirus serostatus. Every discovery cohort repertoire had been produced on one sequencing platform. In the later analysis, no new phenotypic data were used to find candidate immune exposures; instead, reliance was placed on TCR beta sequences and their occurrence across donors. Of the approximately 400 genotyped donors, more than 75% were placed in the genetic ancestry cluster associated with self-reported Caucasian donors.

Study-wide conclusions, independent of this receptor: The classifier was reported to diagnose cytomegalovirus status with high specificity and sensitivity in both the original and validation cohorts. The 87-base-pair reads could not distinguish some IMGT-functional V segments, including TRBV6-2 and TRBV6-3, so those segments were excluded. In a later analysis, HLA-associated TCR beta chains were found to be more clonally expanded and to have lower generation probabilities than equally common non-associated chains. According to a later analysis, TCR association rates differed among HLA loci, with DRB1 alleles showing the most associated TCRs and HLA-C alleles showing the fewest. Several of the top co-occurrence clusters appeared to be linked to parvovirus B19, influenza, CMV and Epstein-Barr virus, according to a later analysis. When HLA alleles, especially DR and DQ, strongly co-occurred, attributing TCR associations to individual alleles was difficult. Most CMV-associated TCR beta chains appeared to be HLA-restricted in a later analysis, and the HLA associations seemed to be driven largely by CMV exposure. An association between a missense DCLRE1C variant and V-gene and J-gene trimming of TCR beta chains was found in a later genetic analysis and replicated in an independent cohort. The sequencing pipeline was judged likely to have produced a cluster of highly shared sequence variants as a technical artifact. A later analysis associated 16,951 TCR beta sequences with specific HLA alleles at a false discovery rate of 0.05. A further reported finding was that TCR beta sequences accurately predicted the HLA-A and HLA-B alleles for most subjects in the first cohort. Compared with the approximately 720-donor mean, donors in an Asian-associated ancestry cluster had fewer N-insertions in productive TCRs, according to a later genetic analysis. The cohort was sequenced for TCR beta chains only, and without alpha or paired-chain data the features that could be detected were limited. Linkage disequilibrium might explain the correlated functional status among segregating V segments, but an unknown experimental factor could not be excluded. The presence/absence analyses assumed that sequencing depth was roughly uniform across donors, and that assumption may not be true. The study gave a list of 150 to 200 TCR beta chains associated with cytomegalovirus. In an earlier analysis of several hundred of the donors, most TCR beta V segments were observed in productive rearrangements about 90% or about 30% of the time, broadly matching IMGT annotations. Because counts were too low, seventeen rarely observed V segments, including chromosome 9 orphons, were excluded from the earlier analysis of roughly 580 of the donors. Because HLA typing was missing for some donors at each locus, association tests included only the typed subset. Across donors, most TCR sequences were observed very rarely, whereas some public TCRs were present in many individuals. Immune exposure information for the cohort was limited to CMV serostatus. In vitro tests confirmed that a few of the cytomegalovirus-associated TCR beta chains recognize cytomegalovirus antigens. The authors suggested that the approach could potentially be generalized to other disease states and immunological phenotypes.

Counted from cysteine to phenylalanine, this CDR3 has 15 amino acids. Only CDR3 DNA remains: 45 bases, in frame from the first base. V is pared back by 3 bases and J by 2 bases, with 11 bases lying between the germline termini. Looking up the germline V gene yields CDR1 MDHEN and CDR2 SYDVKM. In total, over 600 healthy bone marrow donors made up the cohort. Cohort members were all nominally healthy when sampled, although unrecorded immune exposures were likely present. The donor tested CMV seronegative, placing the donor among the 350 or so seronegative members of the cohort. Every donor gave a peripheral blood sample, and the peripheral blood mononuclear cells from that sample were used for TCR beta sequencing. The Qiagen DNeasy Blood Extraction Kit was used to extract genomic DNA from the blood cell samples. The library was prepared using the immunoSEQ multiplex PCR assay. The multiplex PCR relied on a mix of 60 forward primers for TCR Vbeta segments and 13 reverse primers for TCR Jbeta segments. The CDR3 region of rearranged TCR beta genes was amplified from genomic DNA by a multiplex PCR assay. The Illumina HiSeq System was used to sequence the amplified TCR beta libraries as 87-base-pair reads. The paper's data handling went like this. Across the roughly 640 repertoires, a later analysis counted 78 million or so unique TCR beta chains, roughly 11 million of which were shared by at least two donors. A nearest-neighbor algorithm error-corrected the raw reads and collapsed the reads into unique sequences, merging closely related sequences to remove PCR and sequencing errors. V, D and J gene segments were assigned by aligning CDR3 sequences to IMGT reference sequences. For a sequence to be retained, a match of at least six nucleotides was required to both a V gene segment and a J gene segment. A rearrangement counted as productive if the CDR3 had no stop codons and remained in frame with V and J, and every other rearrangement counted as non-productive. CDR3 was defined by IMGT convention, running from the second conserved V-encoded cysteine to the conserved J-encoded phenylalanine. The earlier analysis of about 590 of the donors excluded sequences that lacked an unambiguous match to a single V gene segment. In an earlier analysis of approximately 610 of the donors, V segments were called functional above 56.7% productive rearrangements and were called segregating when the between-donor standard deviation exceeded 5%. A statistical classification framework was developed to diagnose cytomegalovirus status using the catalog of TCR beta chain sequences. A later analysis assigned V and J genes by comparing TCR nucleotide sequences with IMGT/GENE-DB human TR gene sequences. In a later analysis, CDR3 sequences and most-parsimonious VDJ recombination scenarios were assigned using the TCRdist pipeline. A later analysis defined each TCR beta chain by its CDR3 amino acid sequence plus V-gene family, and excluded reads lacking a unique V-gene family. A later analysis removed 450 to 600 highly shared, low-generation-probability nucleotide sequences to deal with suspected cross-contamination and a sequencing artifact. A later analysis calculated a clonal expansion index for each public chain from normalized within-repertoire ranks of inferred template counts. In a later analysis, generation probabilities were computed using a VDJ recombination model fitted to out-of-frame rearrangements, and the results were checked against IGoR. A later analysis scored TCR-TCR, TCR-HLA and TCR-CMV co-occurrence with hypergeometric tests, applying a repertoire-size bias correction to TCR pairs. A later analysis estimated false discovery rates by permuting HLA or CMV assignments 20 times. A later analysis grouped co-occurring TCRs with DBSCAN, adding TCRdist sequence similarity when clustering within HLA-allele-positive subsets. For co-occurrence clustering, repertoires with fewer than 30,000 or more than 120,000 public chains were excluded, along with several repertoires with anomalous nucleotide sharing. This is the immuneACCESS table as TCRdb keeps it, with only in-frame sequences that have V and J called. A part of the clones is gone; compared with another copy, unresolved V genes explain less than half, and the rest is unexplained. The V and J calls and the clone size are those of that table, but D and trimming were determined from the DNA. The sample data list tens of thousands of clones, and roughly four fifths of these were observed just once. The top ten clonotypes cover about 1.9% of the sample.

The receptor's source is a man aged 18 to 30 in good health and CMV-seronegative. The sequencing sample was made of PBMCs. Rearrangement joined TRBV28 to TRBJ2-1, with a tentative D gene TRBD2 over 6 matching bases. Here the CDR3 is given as CASSLGGKAYNEQFF. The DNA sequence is TGTGCCAGCAGTTTGGGCGGGAAAGCCTACAATGAGCAGTTCTTC.